These 13 T cell receptor beta chains were all obtained from the same sample, sequenced in a study of a mutant IDH1 vaccine in newly diagnosed glioma. Time point indicated: baseline, week 1 (first vaccination visit). Stated treatment: pre-vaccination baseline after standard-of-care therapy. Here immunoSEQ multiplex PCR was the method, and the copy in TCRdb shows in-frame clones only, minus some. The sample consists of approximately 36,000 clones, about 78% of them appearing once. The sample was PBMCs, taken from a glioma patient treated with radiotherapy, temozolomide or both. The receptors come from a man aged 35-49 years with glioma. Some clones in this sample may be carry-over from other donors' samples.

The chain employs TRBV5-1 and TRBJ2-3; 9 positions agree with TRBD1. Germline V lookup: CDR1 SGHRS, CDR2 YFSETQ. The J segment lost 4 bases and the V segment lost 4 bases, leaving 7 bases of the junction unmatched. The CDR3 is made up of 15 amino acids. CDR3 loop: CASSAGQGKADTQYF. The CDR3 DNA follows: TGCGCCAGCAGCGCAGGACAGGGGAAGGCAGATACGCAGTATTTT.

The chain recombines TRBV5-6 with TRBJ2-4, with D perhaps matching TRBD2 (5 bases). Germline CDR1 is SGHDT and CDR2 is YYEEEE. V dropped 6 bases and J dropped 5 bases, with 12 bases sitting between them. The CDR3 totals 13 residues. The CDR3 bases are TGTGCCAGCAATGAAAAGAGGGAAAACATTCAGTACTTC. Translated: CASNEKRENIQYF.

The rearrangement joins TRBV30 to TRBJ1-5; no reliable D call. The CDR3 is 13 amino acids. Trimming pared 0 bases from V and 7 bases from J, leaving 10 bases between. Germline V gives CDR1 GTSNPN, CDR2 SVGIG (reference sequence). CDR3 protein: CAWSVTGYQPQHF. The CDR3 nucleotides are TGTGCCTGGAGTGTAACCGGGTACCAGCCCCAGCATTTT.

This chain links TRBV30 with TRBJ2-6; D is uncertain. CDR1 is GTSNPN, CDR2 SVGIG, per germline (reference sequence). This CDR3 contains 17 residues. The V gene lost 4 bases and the J gene lost 0 bases, with 16 bases spanning the gap. DNA for the CDR3: TGTGCCTGGAATTTGGGGATCGGTCCCTCTGGGGCCAACGTCCTGACTTTC. It yields the protein CAWNLGIGPSGANVLTF. The full variable domain, with the rest looked up from reference TRBV30 and TRBJ2-6, is SQTIHQWPATLVQPVGSPLSLECTVEGTSNPNLYWYRQAAGRGLQLLFYSVGIGQISSEVPQNLSASRPQDRQFILSSKKLLLSDSGFYLCAWNLGIGPSGANVLTFGAGSRLTVL.

V and J are TRBV7-2 and TRBJ2-7; D is unclear. V was trimmed by 5 bases and J by 2 bases, leaving 13 bases between them. CDR1 and CDR2 from the germline V gene are SGHTA and FQGNSA. The CDR3 covers 14 residues. The CDR3 nucleotides are TGTGCCAGCAGCCTTATGGTCCCCCCCTACGAGCAGTACTTC. Encoded protein: CASSLMVPPYEQYF.

The V and J genes are TRBV2 and TRBJ1-5, with D perhaps matching TRBD1 (5 bases). The CDR3 consists of 13 residues. The germline V gene has CDR1 SNHLY and CDR2 FYNNEI. V was cut by 7 bases and J by 0 bases, with 7 bases left in between. The CDR3 nucleotides are TGTGCCAGCACAGGGAATAGCAATCAGCCCCAGCATTTT. This sequence encodes CASTGNSNQPQHF.

CDR3 amino acids: CASSYRLDSTEAFF. In nucleotides, the CDR3 is TGTGCCAGCAGTTATAGGTTGGATAGCACTGAAGCTTTCTTT. V is TRBV6-5 and J is TRBJ1-1, with D hard to call. CDR1 and CDR2 from the germline V gene are MNHEY and SVGAGI. Trimming left V 3 bases short and J 4 bases short, with 12 bases between. This CDR3 has 14 residues.

V usage is TRBV30 and J usage is TRBJ1-6; D unresolved. This CDR3 spans 15 amino acids. Germline CDR1 is GTSNPN and CDR2 is SVGIG (reference sequence). The germline V and J ends were trimmed by 1 base and 1 base, with 8 bases remaining between them. DNA of the CDR3: TGTGCCTGGAGTGGACTGGGATCCTATAATTCACCCCTCCACTTT. Amino acids: CAWSGLGSYNSPLHF. Full variable domain (rest looked up from reference TRBV30 and TRBJ1-6): SQTIHQWPATLVQPVGSPLSLECTVEGTSNPNLYWYRQAAGRGLQLLFYSVGIGQISSEVPQNLSASRPQDRQFILSSKKLLLSDSGFYLCAWSGLGSYNSPLHFGNGTRLTVT.

This CDR3 is CASSFGTGLNNEKLFF. CDR3 in DNA: TGTGCCAGCAGCTTCGGGACAGGGCTTAATAATGAAAAACTGTTTTTT. The J gene is TRBJ1-4, the V gene TRBV9; 9 bases are a match to TRBD1. The V gene's germline CDR1 is SGDLS and CDR2 YYNGEE. V was pared by 4 bases and J by 4 bases, with 8 bases of the junction left unmatched. The CDR3 consists of 16 residues. The full variable domain, rest sourced from reference TRBV9 and TRBJ1-4, is DSGVTQTPKHLITATGQRVTLRCSPRSGDLSVYWYQQSLDQGLQFLIQYYNGEERAKGNILERFSAQQFPDLHSELNLSSLELGDSALYFCASSFGTGLNNEKLFFGSGTQLSVL.

The rearrangement joins TRBV18 to TRBJ2-7; 9 nucleotides match TRBD1. The CDR3 consists of 15 residues. Losses at the gene ends were 6 bases for V and 1 base for J; bases not matched to a gene: 7. In germline, CDR1 is KGHSH, CDR2 LQKENI. The CDR3 region has the DNA TGTGCCAGCTCGTCTCAGGGACAGGGTTCCTACGAGCAGTACTTC. Protein product: CASSSQGQGSYEQYF.

This clone was seen a single time. This chain uses TRBV6-5 with TRBJ2-7; 7 bases fit TRBD1. V gave up 7 bases and J gave up 2 bases; unmatched junction bases: 8. Germline V lookup: CDR1 MNHEY, CDR2 SVGAGI. The CDR3 is made up of 14 amino acids. CDR3 protein: CASNRGQSAYEQYF. CDR3 bases: TGTGCCAGCAATCGGGGACAGAGTGCCTACGAGCAGTACTTC.

The V call is TRBV5-4, the J call TRBJ1-1, with D possibly matching TRBD1 (6 bases). The CDR3 is 13 amino acids. Germline CDR1 SGHNT, CDR2 YYREEE (reference sequence). Trimming cost V 4 bases and J 7 bases, with 14 bases left between them. Written as DNA, the CDR3 is TGTGCCAGCAGCCCGGAGGGGGTTGATGAAGCTTTCTTT. Amino acid sequence: CASSPEGVDEAFF.

The rearrangement uses TRBV9 and TRBJ1-5, with TRBD1 as a possible D gene (5 bases). This CDR3 has 16 amino acids. Trimming left V 3 bases short and J 0 bases short, with 13 bases between. Germline values: CDR1 SGDLS, CDR2 YYNGEE. This chain's CDR3 is CASSARGPNSNQPQHF. The CDR3 DNA follows: TGTGCCAGCAGCGCGCGGGGACCTAATAGCAATCAGCCCCAGCATTTT. Full variable domain (remainder filled in from reference TRBV9 and TRBJ1-5): DSGVTQTPKHLITATGQRVTLRCSPRSGDLSVYWYQQSLDQGLQFLIQYYNGEERAKGNILERFSAQQFPDLHSELNLSSLELGDSALYFCASSARGPNSNQPQHFGDGTRLSIL.